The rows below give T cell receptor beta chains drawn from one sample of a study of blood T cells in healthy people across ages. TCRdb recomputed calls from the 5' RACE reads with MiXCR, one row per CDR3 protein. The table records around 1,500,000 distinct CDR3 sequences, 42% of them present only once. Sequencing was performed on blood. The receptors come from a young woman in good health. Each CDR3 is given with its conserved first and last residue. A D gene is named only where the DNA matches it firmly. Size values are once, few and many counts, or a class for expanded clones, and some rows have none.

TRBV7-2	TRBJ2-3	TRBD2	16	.	TGTGCCAGCAGCTGGCTAGCGGGAGGGTCTGGGGATACGCAGTATTTT	CASSWLAGGSGDTQYF
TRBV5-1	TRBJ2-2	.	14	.	TGCGCCAGCAGCTTAGACAGTCAGACCGGGGAGCTGTTTTTT	CASSLDSQTGELFF
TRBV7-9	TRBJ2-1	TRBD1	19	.	TGTGCCAGCAGCTTAGTTTTTCAGACCACATGGGCAGGGGGCGATGAGCAGTTCTTC	CASSLVFQTTWAGGDEQFF
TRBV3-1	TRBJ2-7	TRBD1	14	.	TGTGCCAGCAGGGCCCGGGACAGCGATTACGAGCAGTACTTC	CASRARDSDYEQYF
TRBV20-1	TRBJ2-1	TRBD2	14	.	TGCAGTGGATACCGGACTAGCGGGCACAATGAGCAGTTCTTC	CSGYRTSGHNEQFF
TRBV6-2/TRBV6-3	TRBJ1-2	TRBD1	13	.	TGTGCCAGCACCAGAGGGACAGTCTATGGCTACACCTTC	CASTRGTVYGYTF
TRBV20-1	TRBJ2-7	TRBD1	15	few	TGCAGTGCTAGAGATCGGGACAGGGCTCTCTACGAGCAGTACTTC	CSARDRDRALYEQYF
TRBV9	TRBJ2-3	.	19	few	TGTGCCAGCAGCGTAGCAGGCCGGTCTGGGACGGGAAGCACAGATACGCAGTATTTT	CASSVAGRSGTGSTDTQYF
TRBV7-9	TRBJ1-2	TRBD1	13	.	TGTGCCAGCAGTCGGGCAGGGGGCGAGGGCTACACCTTC	CASSRAGGEGYTF
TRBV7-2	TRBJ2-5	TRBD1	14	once	TGTGCCAGCAGCTCAGTCGGGACAGGCTGGAAGCAGTACTTC	CASSSVGTGWKQYF
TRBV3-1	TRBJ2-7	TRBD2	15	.	TGTGCCAGCAGCTCCAGCGGGACTCCCTCCTACGAGCAGTACTTC	CASSSSGTPSYEQYF